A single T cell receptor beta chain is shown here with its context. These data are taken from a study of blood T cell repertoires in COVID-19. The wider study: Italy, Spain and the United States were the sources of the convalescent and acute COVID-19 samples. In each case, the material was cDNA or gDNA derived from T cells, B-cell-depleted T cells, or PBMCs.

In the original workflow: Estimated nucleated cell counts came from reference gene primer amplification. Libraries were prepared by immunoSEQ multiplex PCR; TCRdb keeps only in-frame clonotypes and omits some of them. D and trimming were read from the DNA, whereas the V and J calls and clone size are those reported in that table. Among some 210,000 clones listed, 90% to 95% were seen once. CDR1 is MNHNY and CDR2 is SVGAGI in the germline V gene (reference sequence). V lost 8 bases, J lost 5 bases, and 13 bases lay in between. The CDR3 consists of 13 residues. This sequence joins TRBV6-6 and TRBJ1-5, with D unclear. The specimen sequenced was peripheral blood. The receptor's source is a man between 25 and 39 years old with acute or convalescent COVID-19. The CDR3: CASSAVADQPQHF. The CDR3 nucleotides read TGTGCCAGCTCGGCGGTGGCGGATCAGCCCCAGCATTTT.